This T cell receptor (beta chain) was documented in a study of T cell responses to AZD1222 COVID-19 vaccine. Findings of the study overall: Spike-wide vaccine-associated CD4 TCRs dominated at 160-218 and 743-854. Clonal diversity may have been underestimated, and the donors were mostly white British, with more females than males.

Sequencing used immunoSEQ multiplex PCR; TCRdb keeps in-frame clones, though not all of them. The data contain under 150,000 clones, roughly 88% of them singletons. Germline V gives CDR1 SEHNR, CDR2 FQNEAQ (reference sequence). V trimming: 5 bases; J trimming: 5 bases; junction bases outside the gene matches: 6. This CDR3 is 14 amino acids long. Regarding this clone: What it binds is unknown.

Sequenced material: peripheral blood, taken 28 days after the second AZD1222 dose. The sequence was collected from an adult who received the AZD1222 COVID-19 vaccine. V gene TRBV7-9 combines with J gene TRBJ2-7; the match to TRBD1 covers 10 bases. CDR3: CASSPWTGGNEQYF. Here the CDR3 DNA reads TGTGCCAGCAGCCCCTGGACAGGGGGGAACGAGCAGTACTTC.